This TCR beta chain was found in a study of shared clonotypes between healthy human individuals. Study at large: Donors consisted of two women and three men between 18 and 49.

Authors' methods: ImmunoSEQ only sent back junction sequences with no quality scores, so filtering was done differently. Method: immunoSEQ multiplex PCR; TCRdb's copy keeps in-frame clones and lacks some. The DNA was the basis for D and trimming; V, J and clone size are from that table. The sample holds 2 million or so clones, roughly 94% seen once. The CDR3 spans 15 residues. Trimming pared 5 bases from V and 5 bases from J, leaving 18 bases between. CDR1 SGHVS and CDR2 FQNEAQ come from the germline V gene. V and J are TRBV7-8 and TRBJ1-2; D uncertain. The origin of this receptor is a young man in good health. Sequenced input: naive CD4+ T cells sorted from blood. Subset: CD45RA+ positively selected. The CDR3 DNA follows: TGTGCCAGCAGCCCTGAATTGGGTGGAGGGTATGGCTACACCTTC. This gives the protein CASSPELGGGYGYTF.